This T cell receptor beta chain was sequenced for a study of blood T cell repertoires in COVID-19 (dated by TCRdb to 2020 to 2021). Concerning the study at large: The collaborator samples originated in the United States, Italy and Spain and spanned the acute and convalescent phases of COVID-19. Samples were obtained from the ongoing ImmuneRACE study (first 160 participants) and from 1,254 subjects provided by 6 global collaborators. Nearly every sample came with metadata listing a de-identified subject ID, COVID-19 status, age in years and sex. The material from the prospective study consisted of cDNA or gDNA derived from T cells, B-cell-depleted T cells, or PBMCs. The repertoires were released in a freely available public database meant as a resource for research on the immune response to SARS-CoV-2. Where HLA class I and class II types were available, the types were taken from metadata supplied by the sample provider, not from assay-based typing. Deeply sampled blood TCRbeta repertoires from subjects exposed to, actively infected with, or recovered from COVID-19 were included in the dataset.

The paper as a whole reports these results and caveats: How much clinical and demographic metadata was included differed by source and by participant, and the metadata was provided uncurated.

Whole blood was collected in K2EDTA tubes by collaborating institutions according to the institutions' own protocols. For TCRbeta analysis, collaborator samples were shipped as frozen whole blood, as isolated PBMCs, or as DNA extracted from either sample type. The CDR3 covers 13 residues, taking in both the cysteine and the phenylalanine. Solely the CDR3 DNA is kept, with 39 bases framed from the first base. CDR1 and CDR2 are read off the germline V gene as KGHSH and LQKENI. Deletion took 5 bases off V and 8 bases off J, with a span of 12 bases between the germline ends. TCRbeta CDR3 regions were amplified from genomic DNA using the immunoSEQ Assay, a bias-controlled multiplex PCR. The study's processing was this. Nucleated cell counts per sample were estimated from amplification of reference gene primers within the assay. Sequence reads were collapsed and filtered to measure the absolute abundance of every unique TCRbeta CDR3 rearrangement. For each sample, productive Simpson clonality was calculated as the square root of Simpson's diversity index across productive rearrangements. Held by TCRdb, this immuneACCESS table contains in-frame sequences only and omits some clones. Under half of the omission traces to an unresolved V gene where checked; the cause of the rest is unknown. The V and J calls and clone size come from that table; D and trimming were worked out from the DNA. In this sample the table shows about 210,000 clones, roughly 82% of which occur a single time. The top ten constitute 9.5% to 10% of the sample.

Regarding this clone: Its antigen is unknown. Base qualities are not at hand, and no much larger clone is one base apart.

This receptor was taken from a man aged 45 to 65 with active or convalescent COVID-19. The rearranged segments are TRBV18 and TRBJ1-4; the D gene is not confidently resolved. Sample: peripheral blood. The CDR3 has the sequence CASSETGKEKLFF. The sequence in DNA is TGTGCCAGCTCAGAGACGGGGAAGGAAAAACTGTTTTTT.